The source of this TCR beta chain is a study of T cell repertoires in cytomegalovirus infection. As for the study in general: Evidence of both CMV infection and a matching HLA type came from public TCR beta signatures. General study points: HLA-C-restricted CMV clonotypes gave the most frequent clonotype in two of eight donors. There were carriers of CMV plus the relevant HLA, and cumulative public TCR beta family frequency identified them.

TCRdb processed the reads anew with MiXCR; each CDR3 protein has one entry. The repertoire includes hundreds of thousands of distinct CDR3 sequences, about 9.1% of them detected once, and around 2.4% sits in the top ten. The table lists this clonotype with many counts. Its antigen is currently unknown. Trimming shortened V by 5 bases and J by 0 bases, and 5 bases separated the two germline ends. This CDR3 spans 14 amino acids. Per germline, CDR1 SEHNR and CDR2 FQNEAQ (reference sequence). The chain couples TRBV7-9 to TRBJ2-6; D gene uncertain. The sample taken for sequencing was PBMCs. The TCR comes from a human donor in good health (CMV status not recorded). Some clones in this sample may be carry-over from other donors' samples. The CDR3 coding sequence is TGTGCCAGCAGCATAAACTCTGGGGCCAACGTCCTGACTTTC. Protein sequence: CASSINSGANVLTF.